This T cell receptor (beta chain) was recorded in a study of graft-versus-host responses after intestinal transplantation. Across the whole study: Induction with anti-thymocyte globulin, then tacrolimus and steroids for about 3 years, was given to all recipients.

Only in-frame clones appear in the TCRdb table, and some are missing; sequencing was by immunoSEQ multiplex PCR. This sample has 85,000 to 100,000 clones, with roughly 88% found just once. A remark on this clone: The antigen is not known.

Study conclusions and caveats: Marrow from the recipient contained GvH clones, some of which had appeared first in ileum or blood.

The junction had 6 bases not matched to a gene; V was cut back by 4 bases and J by 7 bases. This CDR3 contains 15 residues. CDR1 and CDR2 from the germline V gene are MNHNS and SASEGT. Specimen: PBMCs, collected 255 days after intestinal transplant. The sequence was collected from a human patient who received an intestinal transplant, so some T cells may come from the graft donor. The chain uses TRBV6-1 and TRBJ2-2; 10 nucleotides agree with TRBD2. The CDR3, as DNA: TGTGCCAGCAGTGGGAAAGCGGGGGGGGGCGGGGAGCTGTTTTTT. Translated: CASSGKAGGGGELFF.